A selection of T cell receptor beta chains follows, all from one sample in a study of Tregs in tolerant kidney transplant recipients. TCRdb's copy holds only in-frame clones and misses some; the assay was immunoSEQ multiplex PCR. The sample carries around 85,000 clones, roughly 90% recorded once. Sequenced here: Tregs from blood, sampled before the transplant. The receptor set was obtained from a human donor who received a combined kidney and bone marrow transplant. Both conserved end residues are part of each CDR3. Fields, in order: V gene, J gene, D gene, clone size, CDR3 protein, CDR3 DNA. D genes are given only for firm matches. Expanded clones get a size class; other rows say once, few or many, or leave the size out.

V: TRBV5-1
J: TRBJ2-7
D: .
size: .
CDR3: CASSLGEVEQYF
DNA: TGCGCCAGCAGCTTGGGGGAGGTCGAGCAGTACTTC

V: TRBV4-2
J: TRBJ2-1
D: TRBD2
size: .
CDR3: CASSQTAGGPDEQFF
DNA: TGTGCCAGCAGCCAAACAGCGGGAGGGCCCGATGAGCAGTTCTTC

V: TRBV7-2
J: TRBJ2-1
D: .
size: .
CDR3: CASSLAPSSYNEQFF
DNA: TGTGCCAGCAGCTTAGCGCCGAGCTCCTACAATGAGCAGTTCTTC

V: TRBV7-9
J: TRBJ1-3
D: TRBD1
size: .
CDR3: CASSPLTGKSADTIYF
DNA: TGTGCCAGCAGCCCGTTGACAGGGAAGAGTGCAGACACCATATATTTT

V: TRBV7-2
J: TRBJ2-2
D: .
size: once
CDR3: CASSSHGTANTGELFF
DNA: TGTGCCAGCAGCTCACACGGGACCGCGAACACCGGGGAGCTGTTTTTT

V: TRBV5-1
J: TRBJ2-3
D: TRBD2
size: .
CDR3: CASSLGLAGTDTQYF
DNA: TGCGCCAGCAGCTTGGGGCTAGCGGGGACAGATACGCAGTATTTT

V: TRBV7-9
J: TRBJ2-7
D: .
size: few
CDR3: CASSQEDLRFIEQYF
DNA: TGTGCCAGCAGCCAAGAGGACTTACGTTTCATAGAGCAGTACTTC

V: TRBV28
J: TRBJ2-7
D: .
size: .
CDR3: CASSPTGPNYEQYF
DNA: TGTGCCAGCAGTCCGACTGGACCGAACTACGAGCAGTACTTC

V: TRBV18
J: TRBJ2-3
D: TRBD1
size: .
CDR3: CASSQPDRDTDTQYF
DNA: TGTGCCAGCTCACAACCCGACAGGGATACAGATACGCAGTATTTT

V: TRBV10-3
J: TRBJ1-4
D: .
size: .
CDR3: CAISASPGGADRAEKLFF
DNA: TGTGCCATCAGTGCGTCCCCGGGGGGCGCGGATCGTGCTGAAAAACTGTTTTTT

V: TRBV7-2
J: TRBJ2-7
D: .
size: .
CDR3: CASSSPGTFYEQYF
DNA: TGTGCCAGCAGCTCGCCCGGGACTTTCTACGAGCAGTACTTC

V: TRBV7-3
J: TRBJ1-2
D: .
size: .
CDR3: CASSLRGNDGYTF
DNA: TGTGCCAGCAGCCTCAGGGGTAACGATGGCTACACCTTC

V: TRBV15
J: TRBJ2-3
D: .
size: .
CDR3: CATSRKKGGLSTDTQYF
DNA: TGTGCCACCAGCAGAAAAAAGGGGGGACTTAGCACAGATACGCAGTATTTT

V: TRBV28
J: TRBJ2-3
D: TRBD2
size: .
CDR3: CASSPPSAGVADTQYF
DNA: TGTGCCAGCAGTCCCCCCTCGGCGGGAGTGGCAGATACGCAGTATTTT

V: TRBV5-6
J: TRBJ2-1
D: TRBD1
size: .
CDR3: CASSWGQGTYNEQFF
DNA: TGTGCCAGCAGCTGGGGACAGGGTACCTACAATGAGCAGTTCTTC

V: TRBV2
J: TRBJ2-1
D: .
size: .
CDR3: CASSGTRYNEQFF
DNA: TGTGCCAGCAGTGGTACGCGCTACAATGAGCAGTTCTTC

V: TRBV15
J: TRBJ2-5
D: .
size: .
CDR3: CATSRDKKEYQETQYF
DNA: TGTGCCACCAGCAGAGATAAGAAGGAGTACCAAGAGACCCAGTACTTC

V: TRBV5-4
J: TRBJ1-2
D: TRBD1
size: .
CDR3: CASSLPGQIYGYTF
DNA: TGTGCCAGCAGCTTGCCGGGACAGATATATGGCTACACCTTC

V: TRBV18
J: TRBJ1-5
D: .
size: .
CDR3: CASSPRQGNQPQHF
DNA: TGTGCCAGCTCACCACGGCAGGGCAATCAGCCCCAGCATTTT

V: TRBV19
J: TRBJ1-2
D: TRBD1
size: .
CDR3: CASFGTGGLWYYGYTF
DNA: TGTGCCAGTTTCGGGACAGGGGGCTTGTGGTACTATGGCTACACCTTC

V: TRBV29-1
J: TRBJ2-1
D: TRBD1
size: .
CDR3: CSVHGTGVNEQFF
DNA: TGCAGCGTCCATGGGACAGGGGTCAATGAGCAGTTCTTC

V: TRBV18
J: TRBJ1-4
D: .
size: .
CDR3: CASSPGDQHGMFF
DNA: TGTGCCAGCTCACCGGGGGACCAGCATGGAATGTTTTTT

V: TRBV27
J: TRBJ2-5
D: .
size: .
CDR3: CASSLSRAVEQYF
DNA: TGTGCCAGCAGTTTATCTCGGGCCGTTGAGCAGTACTTC

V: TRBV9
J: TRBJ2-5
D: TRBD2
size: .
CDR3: CASSPRLAGGPGETQYF
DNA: TGTGCCAGCAGCCCCCGACTAGCGGGAGGGCCGGGAGAGACCCAGTACTTC

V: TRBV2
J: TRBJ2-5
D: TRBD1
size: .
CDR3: CASSRDTGVKTQYF
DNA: TGTGCCAGTTCCCGGGACACAGGGGTAAAGACCCAGTACTTC